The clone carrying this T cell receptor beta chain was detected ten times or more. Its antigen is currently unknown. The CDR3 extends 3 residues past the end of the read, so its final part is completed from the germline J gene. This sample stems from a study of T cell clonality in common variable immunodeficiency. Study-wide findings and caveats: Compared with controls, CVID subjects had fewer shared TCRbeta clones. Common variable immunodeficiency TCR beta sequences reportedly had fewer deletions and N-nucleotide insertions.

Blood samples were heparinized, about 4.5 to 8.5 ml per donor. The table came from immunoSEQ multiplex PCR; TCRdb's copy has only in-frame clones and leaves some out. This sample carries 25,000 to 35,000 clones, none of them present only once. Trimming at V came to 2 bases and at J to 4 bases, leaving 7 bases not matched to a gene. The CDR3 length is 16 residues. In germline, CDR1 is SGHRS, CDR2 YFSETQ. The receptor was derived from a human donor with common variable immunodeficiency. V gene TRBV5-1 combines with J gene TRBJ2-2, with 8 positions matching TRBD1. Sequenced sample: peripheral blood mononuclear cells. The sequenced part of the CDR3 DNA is TGCGCCAGCAGCTTATACCGGGACAGGTCCACCGGGGAG. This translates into CASSLYRDRSTGE. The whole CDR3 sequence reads CASSLYRDRSTGELFF.